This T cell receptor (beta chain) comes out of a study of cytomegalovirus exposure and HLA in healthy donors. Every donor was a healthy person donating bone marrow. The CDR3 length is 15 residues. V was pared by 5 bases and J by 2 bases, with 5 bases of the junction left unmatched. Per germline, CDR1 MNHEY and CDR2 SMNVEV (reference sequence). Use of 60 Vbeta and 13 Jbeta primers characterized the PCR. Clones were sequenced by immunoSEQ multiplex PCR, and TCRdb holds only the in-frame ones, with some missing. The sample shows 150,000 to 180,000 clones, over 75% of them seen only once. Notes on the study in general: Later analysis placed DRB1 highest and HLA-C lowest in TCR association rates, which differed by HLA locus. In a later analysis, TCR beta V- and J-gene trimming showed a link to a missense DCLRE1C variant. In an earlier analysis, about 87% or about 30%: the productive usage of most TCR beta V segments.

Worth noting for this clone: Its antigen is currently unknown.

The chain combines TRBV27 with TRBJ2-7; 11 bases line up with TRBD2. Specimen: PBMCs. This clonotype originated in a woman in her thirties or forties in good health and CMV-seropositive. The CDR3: CASSMTSGAAYEQYF. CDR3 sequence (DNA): TGTGCCAGCAGTATGACTAGCGGGGCGGCCTACGAGCAGTACTTC.